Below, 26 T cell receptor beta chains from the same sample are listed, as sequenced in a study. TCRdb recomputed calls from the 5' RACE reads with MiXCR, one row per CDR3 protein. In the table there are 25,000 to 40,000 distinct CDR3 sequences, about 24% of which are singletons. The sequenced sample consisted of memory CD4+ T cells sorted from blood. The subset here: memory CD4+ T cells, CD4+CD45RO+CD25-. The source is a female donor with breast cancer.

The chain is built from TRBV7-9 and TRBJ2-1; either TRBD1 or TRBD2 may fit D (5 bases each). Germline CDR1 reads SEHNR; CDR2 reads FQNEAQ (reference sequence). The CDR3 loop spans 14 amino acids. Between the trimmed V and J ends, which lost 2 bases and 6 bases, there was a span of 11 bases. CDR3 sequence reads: CASSLTLGGNEQFF. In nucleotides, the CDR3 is TGTGCCAGCAGCTTAACTCTTGGGGGCAATGAGCAGTTCTTC.

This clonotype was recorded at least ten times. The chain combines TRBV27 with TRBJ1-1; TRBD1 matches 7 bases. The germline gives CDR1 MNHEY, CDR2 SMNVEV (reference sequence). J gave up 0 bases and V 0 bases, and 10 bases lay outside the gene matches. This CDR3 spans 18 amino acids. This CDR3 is CASSLSPWAGGLNTEAFF. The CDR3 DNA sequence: TGTGCCAGCAGTTTATCCCCTTGGGCAGGGGGACTGAACACTGAAGCTTTCTTT.

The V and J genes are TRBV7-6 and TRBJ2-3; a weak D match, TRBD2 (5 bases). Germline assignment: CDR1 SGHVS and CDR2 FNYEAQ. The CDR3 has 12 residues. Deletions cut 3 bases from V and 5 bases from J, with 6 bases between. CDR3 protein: CASSFREDTQYF. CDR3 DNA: TGTGCCAGCAGCTTCCGGGAAGATACGCAGTATTTT.

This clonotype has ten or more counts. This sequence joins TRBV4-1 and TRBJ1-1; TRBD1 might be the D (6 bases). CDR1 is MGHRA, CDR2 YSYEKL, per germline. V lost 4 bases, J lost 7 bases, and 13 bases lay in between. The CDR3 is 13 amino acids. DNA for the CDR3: TGCGCCAGCAGCCCCCAGGGGAGGGATGAAGCTTTCTTT. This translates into CASSPQGRDEAFF.

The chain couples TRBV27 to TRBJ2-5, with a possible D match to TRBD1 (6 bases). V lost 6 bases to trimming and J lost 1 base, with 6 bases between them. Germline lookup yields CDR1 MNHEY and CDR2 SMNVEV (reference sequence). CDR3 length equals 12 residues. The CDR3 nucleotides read TGTGCCAGCAGGGGGGCCCAAGAGACCCAGTACTTC. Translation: CASRGAQETQYF.

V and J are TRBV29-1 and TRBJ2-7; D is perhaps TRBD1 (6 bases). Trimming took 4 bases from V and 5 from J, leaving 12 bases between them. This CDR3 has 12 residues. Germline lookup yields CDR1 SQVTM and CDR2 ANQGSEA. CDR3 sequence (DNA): TGCAGCGTTGCGAAACAGGGCCACGAGCAGTACTTC. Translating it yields CSVAKQGHEQYF.

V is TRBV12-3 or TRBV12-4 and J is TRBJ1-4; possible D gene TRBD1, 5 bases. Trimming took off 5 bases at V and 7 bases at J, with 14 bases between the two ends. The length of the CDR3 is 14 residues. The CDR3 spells CASSPQGGGEKLFF. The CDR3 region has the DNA TGTGCCAGCAGTCCCCAGGGAGGAGGTGAAAAACTGTTTTTT.

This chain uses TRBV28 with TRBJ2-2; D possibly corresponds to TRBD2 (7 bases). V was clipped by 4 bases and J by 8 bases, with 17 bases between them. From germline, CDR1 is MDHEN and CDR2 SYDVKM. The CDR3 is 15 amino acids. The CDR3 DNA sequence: TGTGCCAGCAGTTCATCCCCGGGGGGCTTTGGGGAGCTGTTTTTT. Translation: CASSSSPGGFGELFF.

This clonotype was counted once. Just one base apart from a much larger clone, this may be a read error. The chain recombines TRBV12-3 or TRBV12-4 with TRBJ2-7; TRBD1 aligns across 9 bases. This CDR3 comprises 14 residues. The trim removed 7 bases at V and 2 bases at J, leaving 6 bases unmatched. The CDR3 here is CASNHRGPTYEQYF. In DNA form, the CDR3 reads TGTGCCAGCAATCACAGGGGGCCAACCTACGAGCAGTACTTC.

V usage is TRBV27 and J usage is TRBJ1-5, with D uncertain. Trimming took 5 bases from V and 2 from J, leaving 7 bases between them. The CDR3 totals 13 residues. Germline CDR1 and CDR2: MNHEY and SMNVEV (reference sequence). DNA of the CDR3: TGTGCCAGCAGTCACGTGGGCAATCAGCCCCAGCATTTT. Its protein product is CASSHVGNQPQHF.

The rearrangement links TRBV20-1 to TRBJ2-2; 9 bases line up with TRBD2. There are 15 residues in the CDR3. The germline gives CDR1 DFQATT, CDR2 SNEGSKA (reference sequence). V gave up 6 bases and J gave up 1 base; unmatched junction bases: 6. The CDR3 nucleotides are TGCAGTGCAAACCTAGCGGGGTTGAACACCGGGGAGCTGTTTTTT. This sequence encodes CSANLAGLNTGELFF.

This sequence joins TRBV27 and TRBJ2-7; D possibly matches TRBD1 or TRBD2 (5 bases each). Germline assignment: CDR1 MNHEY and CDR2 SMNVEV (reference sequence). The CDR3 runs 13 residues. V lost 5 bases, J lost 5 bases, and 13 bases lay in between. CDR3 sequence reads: CASSGRDGHEQYF. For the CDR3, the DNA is TGTGCCAGCAGTGGAAGGGACGGACACGAGCAGTACTTC.

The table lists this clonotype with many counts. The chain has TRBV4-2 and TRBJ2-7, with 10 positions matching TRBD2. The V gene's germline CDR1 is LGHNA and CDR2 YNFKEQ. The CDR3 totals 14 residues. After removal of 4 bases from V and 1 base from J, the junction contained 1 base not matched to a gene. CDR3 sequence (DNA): TGTGCCAGCAGCCCTAGCGGGAGTTCCTACGAGCAGTACTTC. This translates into CASSPSGSSYEQYF.

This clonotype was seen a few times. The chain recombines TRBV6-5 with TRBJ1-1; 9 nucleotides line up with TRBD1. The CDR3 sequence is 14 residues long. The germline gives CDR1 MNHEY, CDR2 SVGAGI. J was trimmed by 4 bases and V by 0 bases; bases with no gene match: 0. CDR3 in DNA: TGTGCCAGCAGTTACTCGACAGGGGGCACTGAAGCTTTCTTT. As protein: CASSYSTGGTEAFF.

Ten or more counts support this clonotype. Here the CDR3 DNA reads TGCAGTGCTACAACAGGGTACCAGCCCCAGCATTTT. Amino acids: CSATTGYQPQHF. V gene TRBV20-1 combines with J gene TRBJ1-5, with D perhaps matching TRBD1 (6 bases). This CDR3 comprises 12 residues. Per the germline V gene, CDR1 is DFQATT and CDR2 is SNEGSKA (reference sequence). The V and J ends lost 4 bases and 7 bases respectively, with 11 bases between them.

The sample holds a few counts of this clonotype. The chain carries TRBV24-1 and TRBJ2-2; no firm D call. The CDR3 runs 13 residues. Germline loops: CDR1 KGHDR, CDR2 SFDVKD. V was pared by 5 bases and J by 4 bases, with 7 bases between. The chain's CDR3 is CATSALITGELFF. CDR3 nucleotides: TGTGCCACCAGTGCACTAATCACCGGGGAGCTGTTTTTT.

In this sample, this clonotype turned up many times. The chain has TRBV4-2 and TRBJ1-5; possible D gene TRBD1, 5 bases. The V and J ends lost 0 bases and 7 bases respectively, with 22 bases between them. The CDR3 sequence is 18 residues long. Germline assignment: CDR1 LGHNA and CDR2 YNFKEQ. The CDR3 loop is CASSQDPASRETSQPQHF. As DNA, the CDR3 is TGTGCCAGCAGCCAAGATCCGGCGAGCAGGGAAACCTCGCAGCCCCAGCATTTT.

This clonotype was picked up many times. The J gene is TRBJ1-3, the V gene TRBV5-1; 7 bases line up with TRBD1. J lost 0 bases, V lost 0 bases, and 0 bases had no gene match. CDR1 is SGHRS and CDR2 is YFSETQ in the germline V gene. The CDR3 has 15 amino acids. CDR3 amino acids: CASSLGDSSGNTIYF. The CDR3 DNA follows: TGCGCCAGCAGCTTGGGGGACAGCTCTGGAAACACCATATATTTT.

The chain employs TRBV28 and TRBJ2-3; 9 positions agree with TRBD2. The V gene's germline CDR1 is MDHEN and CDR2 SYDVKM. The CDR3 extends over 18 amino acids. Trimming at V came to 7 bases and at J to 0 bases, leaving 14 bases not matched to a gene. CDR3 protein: CASTPPSGERPSTDTQYF. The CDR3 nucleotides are TGTGCCAGCACTCCCCCTAGCGGGGAGAGGCCTAGCACAGATACGCAGTATTTT.

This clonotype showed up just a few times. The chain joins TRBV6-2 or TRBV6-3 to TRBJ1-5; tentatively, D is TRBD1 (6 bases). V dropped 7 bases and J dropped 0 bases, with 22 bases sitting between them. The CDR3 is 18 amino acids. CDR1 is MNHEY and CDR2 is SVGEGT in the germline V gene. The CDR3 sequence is CASNTPDSLAYSNQPQHF. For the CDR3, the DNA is TGTGCCAGCAACACCCCGGACAGTTTGGCCTATAGCAATCAGCCCCAGCATTTT.

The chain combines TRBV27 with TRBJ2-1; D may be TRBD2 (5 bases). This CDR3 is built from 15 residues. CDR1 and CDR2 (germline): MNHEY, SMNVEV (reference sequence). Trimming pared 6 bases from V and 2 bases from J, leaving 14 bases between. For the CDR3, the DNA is TGTGCCAGCAGCTTCTCTACCGGGACCTACAATGAGCAGTTCTTC. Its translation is CASSFSTGTYNEQFF.

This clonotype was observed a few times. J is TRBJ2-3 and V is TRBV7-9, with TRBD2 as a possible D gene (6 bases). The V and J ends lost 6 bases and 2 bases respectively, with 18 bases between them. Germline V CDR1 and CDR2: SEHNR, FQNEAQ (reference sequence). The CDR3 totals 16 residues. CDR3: CASRPSHRGSTDTQYF. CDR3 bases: TGTGCCAGCAGACCCTCCCACCGGGGGTCCACAGATACGCAGTATTTT.

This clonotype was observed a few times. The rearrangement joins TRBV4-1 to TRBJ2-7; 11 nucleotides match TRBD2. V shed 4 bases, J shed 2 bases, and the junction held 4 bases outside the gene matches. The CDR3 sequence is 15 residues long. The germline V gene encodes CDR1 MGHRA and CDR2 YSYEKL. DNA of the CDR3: TGCGCCAGCAGCCGTGAACTAGCGGGAGCCTACGAGCAGTACTTC. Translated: CASSRELAGAYEQYF.

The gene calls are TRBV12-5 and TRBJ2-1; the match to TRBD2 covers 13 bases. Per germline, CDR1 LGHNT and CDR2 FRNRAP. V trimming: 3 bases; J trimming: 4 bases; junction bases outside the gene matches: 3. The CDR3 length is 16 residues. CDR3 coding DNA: TGTGCTAGTGGTTTCTCGACTAGCGGGAGGTACAATGAGCAGTTCTTC. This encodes CASGFSTSGRYNEQFF.

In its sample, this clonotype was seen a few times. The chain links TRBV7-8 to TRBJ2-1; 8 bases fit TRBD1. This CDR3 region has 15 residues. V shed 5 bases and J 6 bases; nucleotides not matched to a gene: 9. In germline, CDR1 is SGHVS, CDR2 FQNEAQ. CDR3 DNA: TGTGCCAGCAGCCCCGCGGGACAGGATCGCAATGAGCAGTTCTTC. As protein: CASSPAGQDRNEQFF. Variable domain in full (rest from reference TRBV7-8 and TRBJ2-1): GAGVSQSPRYKVAKRGQDVALRCDPISGHVSLFWYQQALGQGPEFLTYFQNEAQLDKSGLPSDRFFAERPEGSVSTLKIQRTQQEDSAVYLCASSPAGQDRNEQFFGPGTRLTVL.

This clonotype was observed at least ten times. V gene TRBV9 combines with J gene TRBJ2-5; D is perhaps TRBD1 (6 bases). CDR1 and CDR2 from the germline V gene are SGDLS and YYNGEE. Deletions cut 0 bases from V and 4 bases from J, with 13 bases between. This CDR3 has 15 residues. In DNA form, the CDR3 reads TGTGCCAGCAGCGTAGCTGGCAGGGGTGTAGAGACCCAGTACTTC. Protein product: CASSVAGRGVETQYF.